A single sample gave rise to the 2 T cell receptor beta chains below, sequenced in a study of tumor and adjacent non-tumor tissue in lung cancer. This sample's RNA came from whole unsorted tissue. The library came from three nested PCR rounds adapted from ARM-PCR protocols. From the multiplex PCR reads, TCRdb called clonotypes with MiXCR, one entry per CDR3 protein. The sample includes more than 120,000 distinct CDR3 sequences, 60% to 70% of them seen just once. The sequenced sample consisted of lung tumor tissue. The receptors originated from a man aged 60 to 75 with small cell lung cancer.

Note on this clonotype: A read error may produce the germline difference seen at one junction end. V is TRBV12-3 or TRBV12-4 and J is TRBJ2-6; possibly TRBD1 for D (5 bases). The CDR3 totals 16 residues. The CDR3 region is CATSYRPKAGANVLTF. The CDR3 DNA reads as TGTGCCACCAGTTACCGACCGAAAGCTGGGGCCAATGTCCTGACTTTC.

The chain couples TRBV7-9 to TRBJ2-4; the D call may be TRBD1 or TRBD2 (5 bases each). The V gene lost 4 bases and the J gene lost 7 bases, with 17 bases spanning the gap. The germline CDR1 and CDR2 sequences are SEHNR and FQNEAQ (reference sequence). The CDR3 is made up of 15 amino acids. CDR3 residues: CASSYPPGRGNIQYF. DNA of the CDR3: TGTGCCAGCAGCTACCCGCCGGGGCGCGGGAACATTCAGTACTTC. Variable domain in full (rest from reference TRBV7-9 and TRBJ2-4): DTGVSQNPRHKITKRGQNVTFRCDPISEHNRLYWYRQTLGQGPEFLTYFQNEAQLEKSRLLSDRFSAERPKGSFSTLEIQRTEQGDSAMYLCASSYPPGRGNIQYFGAGTRLSVL.